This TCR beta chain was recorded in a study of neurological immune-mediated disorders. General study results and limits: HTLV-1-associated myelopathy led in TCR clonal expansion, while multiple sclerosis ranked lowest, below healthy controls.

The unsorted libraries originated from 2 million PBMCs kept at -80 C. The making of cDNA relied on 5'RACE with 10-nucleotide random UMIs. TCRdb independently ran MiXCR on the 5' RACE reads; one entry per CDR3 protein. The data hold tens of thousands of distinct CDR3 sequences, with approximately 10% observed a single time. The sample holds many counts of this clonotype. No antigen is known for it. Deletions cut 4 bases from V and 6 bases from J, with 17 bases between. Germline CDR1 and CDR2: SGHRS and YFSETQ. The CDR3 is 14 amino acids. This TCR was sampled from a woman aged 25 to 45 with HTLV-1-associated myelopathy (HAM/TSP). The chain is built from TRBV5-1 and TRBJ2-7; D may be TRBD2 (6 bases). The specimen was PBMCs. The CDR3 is CASSLGGARREQYF. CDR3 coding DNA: TGCGCCAGCAGCCTGGGCGGGGCCCGTCGCGAGCAGTACTTC.